This T cell receptor beta chain was identified during a study of cytomegalovirus exposure and HLA in healthy donors. Whole-study findings and limits: In a later analysis, CMV-associated beta chains were mostly HLA-associated, it appeared. Based on reports, TCR beta sequences accurately predicted HLA-A and HLA-B alleles for most subjects.

Each donor was healthy, and each was a bone marrow donor. CDR1 is SEHNR and CDR2 is FQNEAQ in the germline V gene (reference sequence). CDR3 length: 12 amino acids. After removal of 4 bases from V and 5 bases from J, the junction contained 1 base not matched to a gene. Comments on this clone: Its antigen is not known.

Primers: 60 Vbeta forward and 13 Jbeta reverse. Using immunoSEQ multiplex PCR, the repertoire was profiled, and TCRdb retains in-frame clones only, with some absent. The sample includes fewer than 150,000 clones. The TCR comes from a man aged 18-30 years in good health and CMV-seronegative. This chain uses TRBV7-9 with TRBJ2-5, with TRBD1 identical over 7 bases. Sequenced: PBMCs. CDR3 nucleotides: TGTGCCAGCAGCTGGGGACAGGAGACCCAGTACTTC. Translating it yields CASSWGQETQYF. The full variable domain, in which reference TRBV7-9 and TRBJ2-5 provide the parts outside the CDR3, is DTGVSQNPRHKITKRGQNVTFRCDPISEHNRLYWYRQTLGQGPEFLTYFQNEAQLEKSRLLSDRFSAERPKGSFSTLEIQRTEQGDSAMYLCASSWGQETQYFGPGTRLLVL.